This T cell receptor (beta chain) was identified during a study of technical replicates of blood from several donors. The CDR3 has 14 residues. Trimming removed 10 bases from V and 2 bases from J, with 16 bases in between. The germline V gene has CDR1 ENHRY and CDR2 SYGVKD. TCRdb's table, derived via immunoSEQ multiplex PCR, lists solely in-frame clones and lacks some. The sample lists about 70,000 clones, under 99% seen once, with approximately 0.2% in the top ten. Sequenced material: T cells isolated from PBMCs. This chain links TRBV10-3 with TRBJ2-3; D is ambiguous. The source is a human donor in good health. CDR3 nucleotide sequence: TGTGCCACAGAGAAAGCGTATTTCACAGATACGCAGTATTTT. Translating gives CATEKAYFTDTQYF.